Presented here are 14 T cell receptor beta chains from one specimen sequenced in a study of neoadjuvant anti-PD-1 for oral cavity cancer. Libraries were prepared by immunoSEQ multiplex PCR; TCRdb keeps only in-frame clonotypes and omits some of them. The data show 72,000 or so clones, 85% to 90% seen once. Time point here: after neoadjuvant nivolumab, at surgical resection. The sequencing used PBMCs, collected after nivolumab (anti-PD-1) treatment. The source is a person between 40 and 80 years old with oral cavity squamous cell carcinoma.

The genes are TRBV7-9 and TRBJ2-7, with 9 nucleotides matching TRBD1. The CDR3 runs 13 residues. The V gene's germline CDR1 is SEHNR and CDR2 FQNEAQ (reference sequence). V was pared by 3 bases and J by 5 bases, with 2 bases of the junction left unmatched. CDR3 protein: CASSFWTGDEQYF. Here the CDR3 DNA reads TGTGCCAGCAGCTTCTGGACAGGGGACGAGCAGTACTTC.

The chain uses TRBV7-6 and TRBJ2-3, with 8 nucleotides matching TRBD2. The V gene end was trimmed by 1 base and the J gene end by 6 bases; junction bases not matched to a gene: 15. CDR3 length: 18 residues. The germline V gene has CDR1 SGHVS and CDR2 FNYEAQ. In nucleotides, the CDR3 is TGTGCCAGCAGCTTAGGGCCCGAGGCGAGCGGGAGAAGGGATACGCAGTATTTT. Residues: CASSLGPEASGRRDTQYF.

The chain joins TRBV14 to TRBJ1-1; no definite D call. V shed 0 bases and J shed 5 bases, with 13 bases lying between them. The CDR3 loop spans 15 amino acids. Per germline, CDR1 SGHDN and CDR2 FVKESK. The CDR3 here is CASSQEGRIWTEAFF. CDR3 sequence (DNA): TGTGCCAGCAGCCAAGAAGGGAGGATTTGGACTGAAGCTTTCTTT.

The genes are TRBV2 and TRBJ2-7; tentatively, D is TRBD1 or TRBD2 (5 bases each). The CDR3 totals 15 residues. The V gene's germline CDR1 is SNHLY and CDR2 FYNNEI. V lost 3 bases to trimming and J lost 7 bases, with 19 bases between them. The CDR3, as DNA: TGTGCCAGCAGTGAGGGGGACCTCTGGAAGGAGGAGCAGTACTTC. Its translation: CASSEGDLWKEEQYF.

This clone has just a few counts. This rearrangement joins TRBV29-1 to TRBJ1-5; a possible D gene is TRBD1 (6 bases). This CDR3 has 12 amino acids. Trimming removed 6 bases from V and 2 bases from J, with 8 bases in between. CDR1 is SQVTM, CDR2 ANQGSEA, per germline. CDR3 nucleotides: TGCAGCGTCAGACAGGGCAATCAGCCCCAGCATTTT. Translating it yields CSVRQGNQPQHF.

The J gene is TRBJ2-4, the V gene TRBV6-1; D possibly matches TRBD1 or TRBD2 (5 bases each). Germline V gene sequence: CDR1 MNHNS, CDR2 SASEGT. CDR3 length: 13 amino acids. Trimming cost V 1 base and J 7 bases, with 8 bases left between them. The DNA of the CDR3 is TGTGCCAGCAGTGAAGGCAGGGACAACATTCAGTACTTC. Translation: CASSEGRDNIQYF.

This chain uses TRBV4-2 with TRBJ2-7; 8 positions match TRBD2. Trimming cost V 5 bases and J 2 bases; bases outside gene matches: 8. Per germline, CDR1 LGHNA and CDR2 YNFKEQ. The CDR3 has 15 residues. Here the CDR3 DNA reads TGTGCCAGCAGCAAGACTAGCGTCGGGGCCTACGAGCAGTACTTC. Amino acids: CASSKTSVGAYEQYF.

The chain combines TRBV4-1 with TRBJ2-7, with D possibly TRBD2 on 5 matching bases. CDR1 and CDR2 from the germline V gene are MGHRA and YSYEKL. CDR3 length equals 21 residues. Between the trimmed V and J ends, which lost 0 bases and 2 bases, there was a span of 29 bases. The DNA for the CDR3 is TGCGCCAGCAGCCAAGATTCTCCGGAAGCGTTCGGGTGGCGGGCTACCTACGAGCAGTACTTC. Encoded protein: CASSQDSPEAFGWRATYEQYF.

The chain combines TRBV29-1 with TRBJ1-2, with D tentatively TRBD1 (5 bases). V was shortened by 2 bases and J by 3 bases, with 10 bases between the two germline ends. The CDR3 sequence is 13 residues long. Looked up from germline, CDR1 is SQVTM and CDR2 is ANQGSEA. CDR3 coding DNA: TGCAGCGTTGAACGACAGCGCGACTATGGCTACACCTTC. This translates into CSVERQRDYGYTF.

V and J are TRBV5-1 and TRBJ2-3; 12 positions match TRBD1. Trimming took 3 bases from V and 4 from J; bases not matched to a gene: 6. The CDR3 has 16 amino acids. CDR1 is SGHRS, CDR2 YFSETQ, per germline. Here the CDR3 DNA reads TGCGCCAGCAGCTCCTCCGGGACAGGGGGCCCAGATACGCAGTATTTT. Translation: CASSSSGTGGPDTQYF.

This sequence joins TRBV19 and TRBJ1-2; D remains unclear. V gave up 6 bases and J gave up 4 bases, with 12 bases separating them. This CDR3 has 13 residues. CDR1 is LNHDA, CDR2 SQIVND, per germline (reference sequence). The CDR3: CASRIDTVYGYTF. CDR3 nucleotide sequence: TGTGCCAGTAGGATTGACACAGTCTATGGCTACACCTTC.

The chain recombines TRBV28 with TRBJ2-3; 9 nucleotides match TRBD2. The CDR3 covers 17 residues. Germline V gene lookup returns CDR1 MDHEN and CDR2 SYDVKM. The J segment lost 3 bases and the V segment lost 5 bases, leaving 12 bases of the junction unmatched. The CDR3 bases are TGTGCCAGCAGTCCCGCCGATGCTAGCGGGATGACAGATACGCAGTATTTT. This translates into CASSPADASGMTDTQYF.

The chain carries TRBV5-1 and TRBJ2-3, with 10 positions matching TRBD2. The V gene end was trimmed by 2 bases and the J gene end by 1 base; junction bases not matched to a gene: 1. CDR1 is SGHRS and CDR2 is YFSETQ in the germline V gene. The CDR3 loop spans 15 amino acids. CDR3 loop: CASSFTSGGTDTQYF. In DNA, the CDR3 is TGCGCCAGCAGCTTTACTAGCGGGGGCACAGATACGCAGTATTTT.

V and J are TRBV2 and TRBJ2-1; D ambiguous. CDR1 is SNHLY and CDR2 is FYNNEI in the germline V gene. CDR3 length: 15 residues. Trimming cost V 2 bases and J 4 bases, with 12 bases left between them. As DNA, the CDR3 is TGTGCCAGCAGTGAAAGTGACTTCCCTTACAATGAGCAGTTCTTC. It encodes CASSESDFPYNEQFF.